This TCR beta chain stems from a study of shared clonotypes between healthy human individuals. General study findings and limits: Some clonotypes were shared by all four sorted-subset donors, while others were not shared. The non-shared ones had lower generation probabilities than the shared ones.

It was CD45RO-negative cells, positively selected for CCR7, that made up naive CD8 cells, with terminally differentiated effector memory CD45RA+ cells excluded. Those who donated, Caucasian adults without exception, all lived in Nashville, Tennessee. Assay execution proceeded at the deep level. Template for every sorted-subset replicate PCR totaled around 200 ng DNA, 30,000 to 35,000 T cell genomes. Assay: immunoSEQ multiplex PCR; the TCRdb copy retains only in-frame clones and omits some. The table includes millions of clones, about 95% detected once. With respect to this clone: The antigen is undetermined.

Trimming took 1 base from V and 2 from J, leaving 20 bases between them. The CDR3 covers 18 residues. The V gene's germline CDR1 is SEHNR and CDR2 FQNEAQ (reference sequence). The chain recombines TRBV7-9 with TRBJ1-2; no reliable D call. The TCR was taken from a man in his late teens or twenties in good health. Input material: naive CD8+ T cells sorted from blood. CDR3 region: CASSLEPGRRALNYGYTF. CDR3 in DNA: TGTGCCAGCAGCTTAGAGCCTGGTAGGAGAGCTCTGAACTATGGCTACACCTTC.